These T cell receptor beta chains were read from a single sample in a study of blood T cell repertoires in COVID-19. TCRdb's copy holds only in-frame clones and misses some; the assay was immunoSEQ multiplex PCR. The sample records fewer than 300,000 clones, roughly 86% being singletons. Sequences were obtained from peripheral blood. These receptors were collected from a man between 35 and 55 years old who had recovered from COVID-19. CDR3s include the opening cysteine and the closing phenylalanine or tryptophan. The D gene is left open where the match is weak. Only part of the rows carry a size: once, few, many, or a class if the clone is expanded.

d_gene: TRBD1
j_gene: TRBJ1-5
abundance: NA
v_gene: TRBV2
CDR3aa: CASSKIQDRSFNQPQHF
CDR3nt: TGTGCCAGCAGTAAAATCCAGGACAGGTCCTTCAATCAGCCCCAGCATTTT

d_gene: TRBD2
j_gene: TRBJ2-7
abundance: NA
v_gene: TRBV6-5
CDR3aa: CASRSAGVNYEQYF
CDR3nt: TGTGCCAGCAGGTCTGCGGGAGTCAACTACGAGCAGTACTTC

d_gene: NA
j_gene: TRBJ2-7
abundance: few
v_gene: TRBV2
CDR3aa: CASSGQLISYEQYF
CDR3nt: TGTGCCAGCAGCGGACAGCTCATTTCCTACGAGCAGTACTTC

d_gene: TRBD1
j_gene: TRBJ2-1
abundance: NA
v_gene: TRBV2
CDR3aa: CASSRQGSSYNEQFF
CDR3nt: TGTGCCAGCAGTCGACAGGGGAGCTCCTACAATGAGCAGTTCTTC

d_gene: TRBD1
j_gene: TRBJ1-2
abundance: NA
v_gene: TRBV12-3/TRBV12-4
CDR3aa: CASSDRGGDGYTF
CDR3nt: TGTGCCAGCAGCGACAGGGGAGGAGATGGCTACACCTTC

d_gene: NA
j_gene: TRBJ1-2
abundance: few
v_gene: TRBV9
CDR3aa: CASSEGFGYGYTF
CDR3nt: TGTGCCAGCAGCGAGGGGTTCGGCTATGGCTACACCTTC

d_gene: TRBD1
j_gene: TRBJ1-1
abundance: NA
v_gene: TRBV18
CDR3aa: CASSSLDRSEAFF
CDR3nt: TGTGCCAGCTCATCTCTGGACAGGTCTGAAGCTTTCTTT

d_gene: NA
j_gene: TRBJ2-3
abundance: NA
v_gene: TRBV29-1
CDR3aa: CSVDRYTDTQYF
CDR3nt: TGCAGCGTTGACAGATACACAGATACGCAGTATTTT

d_gene: TRBD1
j_gene: TRBJ1-6
abundance: once
v_gene: TRBV12-3/TRBV12-4
CDR3aa: CASSPGGFSPLHF
CDR3nt: TGTGCCAGCAGTCCAGGGGGCTTTTCACCCCTCCACTTT

d_gene: TRBD2
j_gene: TRBJ2-3
abundance: NA
v_gene: TRBV5-8
CDR3aa: CASSLSTSGGPVDTQYF
CDR3nt: TGTGCCAGCAGTCTATCGACTAGCGGGGGGCCTGTGGATACGCAGTATTTT

d_gene: NA
j_gene: TRBJ2-7
abundance: NA
v_gene: TRBV7-2
CDR3aa: CASSLKSAGAEYF
CDR3nt: TGTGCCAGCAGCTTAAAATCGGCAGGGGCAGAGTACTTC

d_gene: TRBD2
j_gene: TRBJ2-3
abundance: NA
v_gene: TRBV4-3
CDR3aa: CASSQDLGGRSPDTQYF
CDR3nt: TGCGCCAGCAGCCAAGATCTCGGCGGGAGGTCCCCAGATACGCAGTATTTT

d_gene: NA
j_gene: TRBJ1-1
abundance: NA
v_gene: TRBV24-1
CDR3aa: CATSERDTGPAFF
CDR3nt: TGTGCCACCAGTGAACGGGACACCGGTCCAGCTTTCTTT

d_gene: NA
j_gene: TRBJ1-1
abundance: once
v_gene: TRBV2
CDR3aa: CASSESGGYTEAFF
CDR3nt: TGTGCCAGCAGTGAATCCGGGGGGTACACTGAAGCTTTCTTT

d_gene: NA
j_gene: TRBJ1-1
abundance: NA
v_gene: TRBV10-2
CDR3aa: CASSERRLNTEAFF
CDR3nt: TGCGCCAGCAGTGAGCGGAGATTGAACACTGAAGCTTTCTTT

d_gene: TRBD1
j_gene: TRBJ1-5
abundance: NA
v_gene: TRBV2
CDR3aa: CASGEDRGSNQPQHF
CDR3nt: TGTGCCAGCGGGGAGGACAGGGGAAGCAATCAGCCCCAGCATTTT

d_gene: NA
j_gene: TRBJ1-6
abundance: NA
v_gene: TRBV4-1
CDR3aa: CASSQEIQAGALHF
CDR3nt: TGCGCCAGCAGCCAAGAGATCCAGGCCGGTGCCCTCCACTTT

d_gene: TRBD1
j_gene: TRBJ1-1
abundance: NA
v_gene: TRBV5-4
CDR3aa: CASSLVRDRGTEAFF
CDR3nt: TGTGCCAGCAGCTTGGTCCGGGACAGGGGGACTGAAGCTTTCTTT

d_gene: TRBD2
j_gene: TRBJ2-3
abundance: NA
v_gene: TRBV6-2/TRBV6-3
CDR3aa: CASSYTSGRIADTQYF
CDR3nt: TGTGCCAGCAGTTATACGAGCGGGAGGATCGCAGATACGCAGTATTTT

d_gene: NA
j_gene: TRBJ1-2
abundance: NA
v_gene: TRBV12-5
CDR3aa: CASGLQGTFYGYTF
CDR3nt: TGTGCTAGTGGTTTACAGGGAACCTTCTATGGCTACACCTTC

d_gene: TRBD2
j_gene: TRBJ2-7
abundance: once
v_gene: TRBV5-6
CDR3aa: CASSLLAGGSYGYF
CDR3nt: TGTGCCAGCAGCTTGTTAGCGGGAGGATCCTACGGGTACTTC

d_gene: TRBD1
j_gene: TRBJ2-7
abundance: NA
v_gene: TRBV6-5
CDR3aa: CATQKRAGTGYEQYF
CDR3nt: TGTGCCACCCAAAAGCGGGCCGGGACAGGATACGAGCAGTACTTC

d_gene: TRBD1
j_gene: TRBJ1-2
abundance: NA
v_gene: TRBV19
CDR3aa: CASISGQGVNYGYTF
CDR3nt: TGTGCCAGTATATCGGGTCAGGGGGTAAACTATGGCTACACCTTC

d_gene: TRBD1
j_gene: TRBJ1-5
abundance: NA
v_gene: TRBV2
CDR3aa: CASGLRSWTGVDSNQPQHF
CDR3nt: TGTGCCAGCGGCCTACGGTCTTGGACAGGGGTCGATAGCAATCAGCCCCAGCATTTT

d_gene: TRBD2
j_gene: TRBJ2-7
abundance: NA
v_gene: TRBV6-6
CDR3aa: CASQRGYEQYF
CDR3nt: TGTGCCAGCCAGCGGGGCTACGAGCAGTACTTC